This T cell receptor (beta chain) originates from a study of response to subunit inactivated influenza vaccine. For this clonotype: Its antigen is as yet unknown.

General study results and limits: The study's authors posited that every seasonal influenza vaccination enlists few new T cells.

TCRdb redid the calling of the RT-PCR reads with MiXCR, one entry per CDR3 protein. The sample contains roughly 190,000 distinct CDR3 sequences, approximately 15% of which appear only once. V lost 8 bases to trimming and J lost 2 bases, with 10 bases between them. Germline loops: CDR1 MDHEN, CDR2 SYDVKM. The CDR3 consists of 12 residues. The chain uses TRBV28 and TRBJ2-7; D remains unclear. Sample: CD8+ T cells sorted from PBMCs, taken more than 4 days after vaccination. This clonotype originated in a man aged 50 to 60 who received an inactivated influenza vaccine. CDR3 region: CASSIRAYEQYF. CDR3 DNA: TGTGCCAGCTCTATCAGAGCCTACGAGCAGTACTTC.